The clone carrying this T cell receptor (beta chain) is a singleton in its sample. In the same sample, other DNA sequences code for this CDR3. Original handling: Cell counts per sample came from amplifying reference gene primers. Measured with immunoSEQ multiplex PCR; TCRdb has only the in-frame clones, and not every one. The V and J calls and clone size were taken over from that table, and D and trimming were inferred from the DNA. This repertoire shows more than 55,000 clones, approximately 87% found once; its top ten account for 6.9%. The CDR3 is made up of 13 amino acids. Germline V gene lookup returns CDR1 KGHSH and CDR2 LQKENI. Unmatched junction bases numbered 0, after V lost 3 bases and J lost 2 bases. The source of the sample is a study of blood T cell repertoires in COVID-19. For the study at large: Sites across the United States, Italy and Spain contributed samples from acute and convalescent COVID-19. The cDNA or gDNA used as material had been derived from T cells, B-cell-depleted T cells, or PBMCs.

The rearrangement joins TRBV18 to TRBJ2-5; TRBD1 matches 7 bases. The sequence derives from a man aged 60 to 69 with active or convalescent COVID-19. The sample was peripheral blood. The CDR3, as DNA: TGTGCCAGCTCACCGGGACAGCAAGAGACCCAGTACTTC. Amino acid sequence: CASSPGQQETQYF. The whole variable domain, filled in from reference TRBV18 and TRBJ2-5, reads NAGVMQNPRHLVRRRGQEARLRCSPMKGHSHVYWYRQLPEEGLKFMVYLQKENIIDESGMPKERFSAEFPKEGPSILRIQQVVRGDSAAYFCASSPGQQETQYFGPGTRLLVL.